The 16 T cell receptor beta chains listed next were all sequenced from one sample in a study of blood T cell repertoires in COVID-19. Sequencing used immunoSEQ multiplex PCR; TCRdb keeps in-frame clones, though not all of them. The sample shows 90,000 to 120,000 clones, over 60% of them seen only once. The specimen sequenced was peripheral blood. The receptors were sampled from a man in his 70s with acute or convalescent COVID-19.

This chain connects TRBV7-3 to TRBJ2-3, with TRBD2 as a possible D gene (5 bases). V dropped 3 bases and J dropped 7 bases, with 11 bases sitting between them. The CDR3 spans 13 residues. Looked up from germline, CDR1 is SGHTA and CDR2 is FQGTGA. The DNA of the CDR3 is TGTGCCAGCAGCTTGTCTAGCCTACATACGCAGTATTTT. Translating gives CASSLSSLHTQYF.

The CDR3 sequence: CASSLNGEIQETQYF. The CDR3 coding sequence is TGTGCCAGCAGCTTAAATGGGGAGATCCAAGAGACCCAGTACTTC. V is TRBV7-9 and J is TRBJ2-5; D possibly corresponds to TRBD2 (5 bases). The CDR3 is 15 amino acids. Germline CDR1 SEHNR, CDR2 FQNEAQ (reference sequence). V was trimmed by 2 bases and J by 1 base, leaving 11 bases between them.

The gene calls are TRBV19 and TRBJ2-7, with 7 bases fitting TRBD2. The germline CDR1 and CDR2 sequences are LNHDA and SQIVND (reference sequence). The CDR3 is 13 amino acids. V lost 6 bases to trimming and J lost 6 bases; unmatched junction nucleotides: 8. The CDR3 region has the DNA TGTGCCAGTAGGGGAGGGGTGGGGTTCGAGCAGTACTTC. Translating it yields CASRGGVGFEQYF.

The J gene is TRBJ2-3, the V gene TRBV6-4; D remains ambiguous. This CDR3 is built from 14 residues. Trimming stripped 3 bases from V and 2 bases from J, with 9 bases between. The germline V gene encodes CDR1 MRHNA and CDR2 SNTAGT. CDR3 in DNA: TGTGCCAGCAGTGAGAGCGCAGCCACAGATACGCAGTATTTT. This sequence encodes CASSESAATDTQYF.

J is TRBJ1-1 and V is TRBV19; the D gene is possibly TRBD1 (5 bases). This CDR3 spans 14 amino acids. Germline V CDR1 and CDR2: LNHDA, SQIVND (reference sequence). Between the trimmed V and J ends, which lost 3 bases and 4 bases, there was a span of 12 bases. CDR3 DNA sequence: TGTGCCAGTAGTATTTTAGGCGGGGGCACTGAAGCTTTCTTT. It codes for CASSILGGGTEAFF.

The chain combines TRBV28 with TRBJ1-5, with 7 positions matching TRBD1. Germline V lookup: CDR1 MDHEN, CDR2 SYDVKM. The CDR3 runs to 16 residues. The ends lost 9 bases at V and 6 bases at J; junction bases unmatched: 17. The CDR3 DNA sequence: TGTGCCAGTACAGGACAGGTACCCGGTGGGGGTCAGCCCCAGCATTTT. This translates into CASTGQVPGGGQPQHF.

The gene calls are TRBV19 and TRBJ2-1, with 8 bases fitting TRBD2. This CDR3 comprises 17 residues. J gave up 0 bases and V 7 bases, and 11 bases lay outside the gene matches. CDR1 and CDR2 (germline): LNHDA, SQIVND (reference sequence). CDR3 in DNA: TGTGCCAGTATGGAGGCTAGCGGGTTGAGCTCCTACAATGAGCAGTTCTTC. This gives the protein CASMEASGLSSYNEQFF.

This chain links TRBV18 with TRBJ2-3, with a weak D call TRBD1 (5 bases). CDR3 size: 16 residues. Trimming left V 2 bases short and J 0 bases short, with 12 bases between. The germline V gene has CDR1 KGHSH and CDR2 LQKENI. The DNA for the CDR3 is TGTGCCAGCTCACCAGGGGCGACACTTAGCACAGATACGCAGTATTTT. This codes for CASSPGATLSTDTQYF.

The J gene is TRBJ1-1, the V gene TRBV19, with TRBD1 matching over 12 bases. The CDR3 sequence is 13 residues long. With 10 bases clipped from V and 5 bases from J, the junction kept 5 bases outside the gene matches. CDR1 LNHDA and CDR2 SQIVND come from the germline V gene (reference sequence). CDR3: CATGTGGATEAFF. The CDR3 nucleotides are TGTGCCACCGGGACAGGGGGCGCGACTGAAGCTTTCTTT.

The V call is TRBV9, the J call TRBJ2-3, with 11 bases identical to TRBD2. Germline CDR1 and CDR2: SGDLS and YYNGEE. There are 15 residues in the CDR3. With 3 bases clipped from V and 4 bases from J, the junction kept 4 bases outside the gene matches. CDR3 sequence (DNA): TGTGCCAGCAGCGCACTAGCGGGGGTGGCAGATACGCAGTATTTT. Amino acids: CASSALAGVADTQYF.

This clone was recorded many times. The chain couples TRBV5-1 to TRBJ2-5; tentatively, D is TRBD1 (6 bases). The CDR3 runs to 15 residues. V lost 4 bases and J 3 bases, leaving 16 bases between the germline ends. Germline V gene lookup returns CDR1 SGHRS and CDR2 YFSETQ. The CDR3 region is CASSITGTSKETQYF. DNA for the CDR3: TGCGCCAGCAGCATTACCGGGACAAGTAAAGAGACCCAGTACTTC.

V and J are TRBV27 and TRBJ2-5; TRBD1 aligns across 8 bases. The junction had 7 bases not matched to a gene; V was cut back by 8 bases and J by 2 bases. Per the germline V gene, CDR1 is MNHEY and CDR2 is SMNVEV (reference sequence). This CDR3 has 14 amino acids. In DNA form, the CDR3 reads TGTGCCAGCGGCAGACAGGGGCGTCAAGAGACCCAGTACTTC. Amino acids: CASGRQGRQETQYF.

This chain uses TRBV18 with TRBJ1-6; 8 nucleotides match TRBD1. Germline CDR1 KGHSH, CDR2 LQKENI. Germline trimming cut 2 bases from V and 10 bases from J; bases unmatched to any gene: 7. The CDR3 runs to 15 residues. CDR3 amino acids: CASSPSTTGGSPLHF. The DNA of the CDR3 is TGTGCCAGCTCACCATCTACTACAGGGGGATCACCCCTCCACTTT.

The gene calls are TRBV12-3 or TRBV12-4 and TRBJ1-5, with a possible D match to TRBD1 (5 bases). Trimming pared 7 bases from V and 5 bases from J, leaving 12 bases between. The CDR3 runs 13 residues. CDR3 region: CASTQGGDQPQHF. The CDR3 nucleotides read TGTGCCAGCACCCAAGGAGGGGATCAGCCCCAGCATTTT.

The chain recombines TRBV27 with TRBJ2-1; 12 bases map to TRBD2. Germline V gene lookup returns CDR1 MNHEY and CDR2 SMNVEV (reference sequence). V shed 11 bases and J 5 bases; nucleotides not matched to a gene: 10. The CDR3 sequence is 15 residues long. As DNA, the CDR3 is TGTGCCTCCTATCCTGGACTAGCGGGGAACAATGAGCAGTTCTTC. Translation gives CASYPGLAGNNEQFF.

This clone showed up just a few times. The rearrangement links TRBV19 to TRBJ1-1; 7 nucleotides match TRBD1. CDR3 length: 15 residues. V lost 1 base to trimming and J lost 4 bases; unmatched junction nucleotides: 6. Germline values: CDR1 LNHDA, CDR2 SQIVND (reference sequence). CDR3 coding DNA: TGTGCCAGTAGTATAGGCGGACAGGCTGGCACTGAAGCTTTCTTT. This sequence encodes CASSIGGQAGTEAFF.